Listed below are T cell receptor beta chains from one sample, sequenced in a study of shared T cell receptors in the human thymus. Using immunoSEQ multiplex PCR, the repertoire was profiled, and TCRdb retains in-frame clones only, with some absent. The sample shows 600,000 or so clones, roughly 86% of them seen only once. In addition, the sample was reused for a study of human thymus T cells.

Sequencing was done on a sample of thymocytes. These receptors originate from a boy under three years old with a congenital heart defect. Each CDR3 is given with its conserved first and last residue. D genes are given only for firm matches.

V: TRBV29-1
D: TRBD1
J: TRBJ1-4
DNA: TGCAGCGTCGTGCAGACAGGGGTTGAAAAACTGTTTTTT
CDR3: CSVVQTGVEKLFF

V: TRBV27
D: .
J: TRBJ2-2
DNA: TGTGCCAGCAACTCGAACACCGGGGAGCTGTTTTTT
CDR3: CASNSNTGELFF

V: TRBV7-9
D: .
J: TRBJ1-4
DNA: TGTGCCAGCAGCTTAGTAGGGGCCCCCTATGCAACTAATGAAAAACTGTTTTTT
CDR3: CASSLVGAPYATNEKLFF

V: TRBV7-3
D: .
J: TRBJ1-2
DNA: TGTGCCAGCAGCCTAGGGGTCGGCTATGGCTACACCTTC
CDR3: CASSLGVGYGYTF

V: TRBV6-6
D: TRBD2
J: TRBJ2-7
DNA: TGTGCCAGCAGTTACGTCGCAGGGAGGGACTACGAGCAGTACTTC
CDR3: CASSYVAGRDYEQYF

V: TRBV14
D: TRBD2
J: TRBJ2-1
DNA: TGTGCCAGCAGCCAAGGACGGGAGGGCGTGTTTAGCAATGAGCAGTTCTTC
CDR3: CASSQGREGVFSNEQFF

V: TRBV5-6
D: TRBD2
J: TRBJ2-5
DNA: TGTGCCAGCAGGCAGGGACTAGCGGGGGGGCCTAAAGAGCAGTACTTC
CDR3: CASRQGLAGGPKEQYF

V: TRBV5-8
D: .
J: TRBJ2-1
DNA: TGTGCCAGCGGGTTCGGCGGCGGTCCATACAATGAGCAGTTCTTC
CDR3: CASGFGGGPYNEQFF

V: TRBV6-4
D: TRBD2
J: TRBJ2-1
DNA: TGTGCCAGCAGTGACTCGAATGGGGCTAGCGGGGACAATGAGCAGTTCTTC
CDR3: CASSDSNGASGDNEQFF

V: TRBV6-6
D: TRBD2
J: TRBJ2-7
DNA: TGTGCCAGCAGTCCGTTAGGACTAGGGCCCTACGAGCAGTACTTC
CDR3: CASSPLGLGPYEQYF